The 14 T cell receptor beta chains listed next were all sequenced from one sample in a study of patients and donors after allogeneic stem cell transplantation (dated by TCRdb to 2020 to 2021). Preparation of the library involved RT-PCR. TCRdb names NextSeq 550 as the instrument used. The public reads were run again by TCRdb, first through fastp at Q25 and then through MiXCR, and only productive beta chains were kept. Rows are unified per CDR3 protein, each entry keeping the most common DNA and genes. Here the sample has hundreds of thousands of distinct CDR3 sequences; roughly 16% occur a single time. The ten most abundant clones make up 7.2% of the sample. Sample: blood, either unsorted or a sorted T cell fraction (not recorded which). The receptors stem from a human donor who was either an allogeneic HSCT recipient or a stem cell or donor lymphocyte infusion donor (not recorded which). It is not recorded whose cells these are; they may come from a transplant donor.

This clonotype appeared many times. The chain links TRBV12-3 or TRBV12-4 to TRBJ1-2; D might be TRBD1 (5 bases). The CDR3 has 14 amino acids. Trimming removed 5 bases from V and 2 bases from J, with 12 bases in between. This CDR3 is CASSPGRQNYGYTF. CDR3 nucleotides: TGTGCCAGCAGTCCGGGACGGCAGAACTATGGCTACACCTTC.

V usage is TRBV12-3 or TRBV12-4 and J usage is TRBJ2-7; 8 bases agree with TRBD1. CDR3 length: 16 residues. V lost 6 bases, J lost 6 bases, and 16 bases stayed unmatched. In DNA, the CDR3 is TGTGCCAGCAGCCGACGGCCGACAGGGGCGCAAGGCGAGCAGTACTTC. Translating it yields CASSRRPTGAQGEQYF.

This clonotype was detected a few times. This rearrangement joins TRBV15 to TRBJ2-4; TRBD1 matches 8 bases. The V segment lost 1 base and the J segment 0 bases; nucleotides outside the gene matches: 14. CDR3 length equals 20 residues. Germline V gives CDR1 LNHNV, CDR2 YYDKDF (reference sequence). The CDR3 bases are TGTGCCACCAGCAGAGGAACCGGGACAGGAGCGTTTCTAGCCAAAAACATTCAGTACTTC. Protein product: CATSRGTGTGAFLAKNIQYF.

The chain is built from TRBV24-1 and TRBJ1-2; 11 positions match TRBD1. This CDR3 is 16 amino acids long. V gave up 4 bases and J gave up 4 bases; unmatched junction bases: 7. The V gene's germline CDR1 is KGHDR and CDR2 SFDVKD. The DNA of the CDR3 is TGTGCCACCAGTGACCCTGGACAGGGGGCGGGCTATGGCTACACCTTC. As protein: CATSDPGQGAGYGYTF.

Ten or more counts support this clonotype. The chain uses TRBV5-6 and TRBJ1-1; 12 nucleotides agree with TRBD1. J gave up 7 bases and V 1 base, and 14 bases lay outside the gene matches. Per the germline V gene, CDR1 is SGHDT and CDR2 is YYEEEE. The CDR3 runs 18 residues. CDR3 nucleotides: TGTGCCAGCAGCTTGTTACTCCGGGACAGGGGGCGCGGGGATGAAGCTTTCTTT. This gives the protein CASSLLLRDRGRGDEAFF.

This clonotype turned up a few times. The CDR3 region is CASSLDGNPFNYGYTF. The CDR3 coding sequence is TGCGCCAGCAGCTTGGACGGGAATCCCTTTAACTATGGCTACACCTTC. This chain uses TRBV5-1 with TRBJ1-2, with no clear D. Deletions cut 0 bases from V and 1 base from J, with 13 bases between. The CDR3 is 16 amino acids. Germline V gene data show CDR1 as SGHRS and CDR2 as YFSETQ.

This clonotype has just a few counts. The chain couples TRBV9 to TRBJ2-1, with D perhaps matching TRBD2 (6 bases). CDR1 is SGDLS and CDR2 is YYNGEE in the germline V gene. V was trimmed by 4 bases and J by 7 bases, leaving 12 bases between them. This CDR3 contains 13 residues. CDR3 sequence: CASSPPSGNEQFF. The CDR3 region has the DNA TGTGCCAGCAGCCCTCCAAGCGGGAATGAGCAGTTCTTC. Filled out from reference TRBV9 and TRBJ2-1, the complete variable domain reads DSGVTQTPKHLITATGQRVTLRCSPRSGDLSVYWYQQSLDQGLQFLIQYYNGEERAKGNILERFSAQQFPDLHSELNLSSLELGDSALYFCASSPPSGNEQFFGPGTRLTVL.

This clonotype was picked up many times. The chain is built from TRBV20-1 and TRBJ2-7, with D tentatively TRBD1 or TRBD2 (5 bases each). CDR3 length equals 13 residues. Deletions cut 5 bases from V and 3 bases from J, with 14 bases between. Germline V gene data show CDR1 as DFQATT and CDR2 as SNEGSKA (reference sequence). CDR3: CSASGTGLYEQYF. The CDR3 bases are TGCAGTGCTTCCGGGACCGGCCTCTACGAGCAGTACTTC.

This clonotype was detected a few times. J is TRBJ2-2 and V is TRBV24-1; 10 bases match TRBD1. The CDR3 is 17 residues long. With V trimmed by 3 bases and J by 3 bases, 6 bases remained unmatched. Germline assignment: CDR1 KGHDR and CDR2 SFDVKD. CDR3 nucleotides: TGTGCCACCAGTGATACGACAGGGGGCTGGCACACCGGGGAGCTGTTTTTT. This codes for CATSDTTGGWHTGELFF.

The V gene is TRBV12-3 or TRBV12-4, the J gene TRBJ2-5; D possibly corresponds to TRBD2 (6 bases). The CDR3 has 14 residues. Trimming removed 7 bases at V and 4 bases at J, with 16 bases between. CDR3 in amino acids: CASNQQEGRETQYF. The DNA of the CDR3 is TGTGCCAGCAACCAACAGGAGGGAAGAGAGACCCAGTACTTC.

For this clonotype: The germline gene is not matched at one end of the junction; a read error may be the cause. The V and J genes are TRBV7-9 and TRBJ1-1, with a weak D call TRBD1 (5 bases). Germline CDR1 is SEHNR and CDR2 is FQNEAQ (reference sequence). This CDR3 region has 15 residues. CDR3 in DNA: TGTACCAGCAGCTTACCGCAGGGAGTGAACACTGAAGCTTTCTTT. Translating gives CTSSLPQGVNTEAFF.

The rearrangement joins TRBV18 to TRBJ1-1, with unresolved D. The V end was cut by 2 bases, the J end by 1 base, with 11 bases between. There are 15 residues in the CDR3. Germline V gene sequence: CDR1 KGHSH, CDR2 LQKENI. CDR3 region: CASSPVTGSNTEAFF. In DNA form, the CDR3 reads TGTGCCAGCTCACCAGTGACTGGTTCGAACACTGAAGCTTTCTTT.

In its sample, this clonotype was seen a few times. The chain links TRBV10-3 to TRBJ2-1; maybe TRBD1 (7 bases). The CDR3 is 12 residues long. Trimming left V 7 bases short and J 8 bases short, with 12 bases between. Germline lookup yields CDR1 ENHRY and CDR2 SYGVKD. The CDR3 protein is CAINRGGDEQFF. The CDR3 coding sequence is TGTGCCATCAACAGGGGAGGCGATGAGCAGTTCTTC.

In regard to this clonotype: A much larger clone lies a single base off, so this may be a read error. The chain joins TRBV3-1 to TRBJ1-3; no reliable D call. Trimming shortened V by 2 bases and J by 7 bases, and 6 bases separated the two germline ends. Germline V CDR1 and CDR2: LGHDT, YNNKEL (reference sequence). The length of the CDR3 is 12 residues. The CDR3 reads CASSQPDNTIYF. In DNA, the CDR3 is TGTGCCAGCAGCCAACCGGACAACACCATATATTTT.